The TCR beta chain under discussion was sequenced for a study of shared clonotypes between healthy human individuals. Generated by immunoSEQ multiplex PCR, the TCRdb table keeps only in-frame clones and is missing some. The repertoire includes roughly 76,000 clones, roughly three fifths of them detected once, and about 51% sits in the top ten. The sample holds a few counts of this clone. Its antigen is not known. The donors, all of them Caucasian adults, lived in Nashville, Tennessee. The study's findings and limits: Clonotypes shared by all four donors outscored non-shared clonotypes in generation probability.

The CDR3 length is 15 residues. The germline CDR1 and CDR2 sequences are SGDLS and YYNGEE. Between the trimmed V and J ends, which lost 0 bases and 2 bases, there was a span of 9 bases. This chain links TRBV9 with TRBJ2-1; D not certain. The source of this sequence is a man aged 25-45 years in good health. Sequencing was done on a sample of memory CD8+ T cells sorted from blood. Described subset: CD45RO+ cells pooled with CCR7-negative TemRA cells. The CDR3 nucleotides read TGTGCCAGCAGCGTAGATGGGAATGCCTACAATGAGCAGTTCTTC. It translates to CASSVDGNAYNEQFF.